This TCR beta chain was profiled in a study of T cells in Graves' hyperthyroidism and ophthalmopathy (dated by TCRdb to about 2019). Concerning the study at large: Peripheral blood was collected at initial diagnosis, before any treatment. To identify distinguishing TCR V-J signatures, a discovery cohort of 90 to 100 patients was used, comprising some 45 with Graves' ophthalmopathy and 57 with stable Graves' hyperthyroidism. Prospective prediction of ophthalmopathy was tested in an independent validation cohort of fewer than 20 hyperthyroidism patients and 17 patients who later progressed to ophthalmopathy. The 75 to 100 discovery patients were randomly split 7:3 into training and test sets. In addition, the study compared T-cell repertoires in thyroid tissue and in blood from a handful of Graves' hyperthyroidism patients. Following sampling, methimazole starting at 30 mg daily was given to hyperthyroidism patients, and high-dose intravenous methylprednisolone was given to ophthalmopathy patients. TCR Vbeta CDR3 sequencing of some 140 peripheral blood samples (roughly 41 ophthalmopathy, approximately 80 hyperthyroidism and some 17 progressor patients) is reported in the paper.

Results and caveats for the whole study, not just this receptor: Sample size was not statistically predetermined, and investigators were not blinded to group allocation. A model built on a 13 V-J signature distinguished ophthalmopathy from stable hyperthyroidism, reaching roughly 88% sensitivity and under 84% specificity in cross-validation and 80%/75% in testing. During validation, the model predicted progression to ophthalmopathy a median of approximately six months ahead of onset, with 60% to 71% sensitivity and more than 72% specificity. Most expanded thyroid clonotypes (frequency above 0.001) were also found in blood, which suggests that blood repertoires may mirror thyroid immune responses.

This clonotype was found a few times. It lacks a known antigen. Base-call qualities are not available, and no considerably larger clone is one nucleotide away. The TCR beta CDR3 regions were amplified from RNA transcripts. A first-round RT-PCR of the TCR CDR3 used the HTBI primer set with the Qiagen OneStep RT-PCR kit. A second multiplex PCR round built the libraries, followed by size selection and purification. Sequencing of the libraries was done on an Illumina HiSeq2000 using paired-end 100 bp reads. On the study's bioinformatics: SOAPnuke was used to process the raw data, removing reads that contained adapters or uncalled bases, had a mean Phred below 15, or lacked an exact match to the constant primer or identifier. COPE v1.2.5 was used to merge high-quality paired reads, and clonotypes were defined as unique nucleotide sequences. Clonotypes were aligned to IMGT TRBV, TRBD and TRBJ reference segments using MiTCR v1.1. The analysis included only V-J combinations with a frequency above 0.0001, which together covered 99% to 99.2% of the repertoires. A TCS score was defined as the ratio of F50 (clonal expansion) to E x V (chaos), with BLOSUM62-based TCRdist applied between CDR3 peptides within each V-J. Welch's t-statistics and random forest reduced roughly 500 V-J features to 13, which were used in a naive Bayes classifier (R e1071). TCRdb trimmed public reads at Q25 via fastp, called clones via MiXCR and kept in-frame beta chains. Identical CDR3 protein sequences are pooled into one entry, listed with their most common genes and DNA. TCRdb's processing, not the authors' own work, is the source of the V and J calls. This sample lists 650,000 to 750,000 distinct CDR3 sequences; less than 15% were detected once. Roughly 10% of the sample comes from the top ten.

Graves' hyperthyroidism was defined as stable when no progression to ophthalmopathy occurred over 18 months of follow-up. Hyperthyroidism patients were newly diagnosed, had a disease duration of under 2 months, and were aged 18 to 65 years. Patients with uncontrolled infections, other autoimmune diseases, pregnancy or lactation were excluded. Diagnoses were based on clinical symptoms, serum thyroxine and TRAb, thyroid ultrasound and orbital computed tomography. PBMCs were separated from 10 ml of fresh peripheral blood using Ficoll-Paque density gradient centrifugation. Total RNA was extracted with Trizol reagent, and quality was checked on an Agilent 2100 Bioanalyzer. CDR1 and CDR2 are read off the germline V gene as MDHEN and SYDVKM. V sheds 4 bases and J sheds 5 bases, leaving 15 bases between their ends. The CDR3 spans 15 residues, from the cysteine through the phenylalanine. Just CDR3 DNA is preserved here, 45 bases in frame from base 1.

The specimen sequenced was blood. The origin of this receptor is a woman aged 18-35 years with Graves' hyperthyroidism. Rearrangement joined TRBV28 to TRBJ2-1; the D gene is possibly TRBD2, with 5 bases matching. The CDR3 here reads CASSSGRTGDNEQFF. At the DNA level, the sequence is TGTGCCAGCAGTTCCGGCCGGACTGGAGACAATGAGCAGTTCTTC. This CDR3, with the reference TRBV28 and TRBJ2-1 proteins standing in past its ends, gives the full variable domain DVKVTQSSRYLVKRTGEKVFLECVQDMDHENMFWYRQDPGLGLRLIYFSYDVKMKEKGDIPEGYSVSREKKERFSLILESASTNQTSMYLCASSSGRTGDNEQFFGPGTRLTVL.